The next 21 T cell receptor beta chains were all read from a single sample in a study of cytomegalovirus exposure and HLA in healthy donors. The PCR employed 60 Vbeta primers together with 13 Jbeta primers. The assay was immunoSEQ multiplex PCR, and TCRdb's table has in-frame clones only and misses some. The sample shows approximately 260,000 clones, around four fifths of them seen only once. The specimen was PBMCs. These TCRs come from a woman in her forties in good health and CMV-seropositive.

This rearrangement joins TRBV10-3 to TRBJ2-2; TRBD1 might be the D (6 bases). Trimming pared 6 bases from V and 1 base from J, leaving 15 bases between. The CDR3 covers 16 residues. Looked up from germline, CDR1 is ENHRY and CDR2 is SYGVKD. CDR3 residues: CAIRGTGRQNTGELFF. The CDR3 nucleotides read TGTGCCATCAGAGGAACAGGGCGACAGAACACCGGGGAGCTGTTTTTT.

The V and J genes are TRBV4-3 and TRBJ2-3; 7 nucleotides align to TRBD2. This CDR3 comprises 17 residues. CDR1 and CDR2 (germline): LGHNA, YSLEER. V dropped 0 bases and J dropped 2; count of bases not matched to a gene: 8. For the CDR3, the DNA is TGCGCCAGCAGCCAAGAAACAAAGCGGGACCCCACAGATACGCAGTATTTT. This translates into CASSQETKRDPTDTQYF.

The J gene is TRBJ2-3, the V gene TRBV7-3, with 10 nucleotides matching TRBD2. Unmatched junction bases numbered 3, after V lost 8 bases and J lost 1 base. This CDR3 region has 14 residues. Germline V CDR1 and CDR2: SGHTA, FQGTGA. CDR3 amino acids: CASAGTSGTDTQYF. The CDR3, as DNA: TGTGCCAGCGCCGGGACTAGCGGCACAGATACGCAGTATTTT. Variable domain in full (rest from reference TRBV7-3 and TRBJ2-3): GAGVSQTPSNKVTEKGKYVELRCDPISGHTALYWYRQSLGQGPEFLIYFQGTGAADDSGLPNDRFFAVRPEGSVSTLKIQRTERGDSAVYLCASAGTSGTDTQYFGPGTRLTVL.

The table lists this clone with a few counts. Other DNA sequences from this sample encode an identical CDR3 as well. V usage is TRBV6-6 and J usage is TRBJ2-7; TRBD1 agrees at 8 bases. J was trimmed by 3 bases and V by 6 bases; bases with no gene match: 4. In germline, CDR1 is MNHNY, CDR2 SVGAGI (reference sequence). The CDR3 has 13 residues. For the CDR3, the DNA is TGTGCCAGCAGACCAGGACAGGGCTACGAGCAGTACTTC. As protein: CASRPGQGYEQYF.

This chain joins TRBV19 and TRBJ2-2, with TRBD2 matching 10 bases. The CDR3 spans 18 residues. V was clipped by 1 base and J by 2 bases; unmatched bases: 7. The germline V gene has CDR1 LNHDA and CDR2 SQIVND (reference sequence). The CDR3 sequence: CASSIVLAGAVNTGELFF. Written as DNA, the CDR3 is TGTGCCAGTAGTATAGTGCTAGCGGGAGCGGTAAACACCGGGGAGCTGTTTTTT.

This sequence joins TRBV19 and TRBJ2-1; 9 nucleotides agree with TRBD1. J lost 7 bases, V lost 3 bases, and 10 bases had no gene match. This CDR3 has 16 amino acids. Germline assignment: CDR1 LNHDA and CDR2 SQIVND (reference sequence). DNA for the CDR3: TGTGCCAGTAGTATTCCCCTCGGGACAGGGTTAAATGAGCAGTTCTTC. Translated: CASSIPLGTGLNEQFF.

The chain links TRBV28 to TRBJ2-2, with D maybe TRBD1 (6 bases). Deletions cut 3 bases from V and 3 bases from J, with 8 bases between. The CDR3 covers 14 residues. Germline values: CDR1 MDHEN, CDR2 SYDVKM. The CDR3 loop reads CASSLGQDTGELFF. The CDR3 bases are TGTGCCAGCAGTTTGGGACAAGACACCGGGGAGCTGTTTTTT. Based on the CDR3 plus reference TRBV28 and TRBJ2-2, the full variable domain is DVKVTQSSRYLVKRTGEKVFLECVQDMDHENMFWYRQDPGLGLRLIYFSYDVKMKEKGDIPEGYSVSREKKERFSLILESASTNQTSMYLCASSLGQDTGELFFGEGSRLTVL.

The chain links TRBV5-1 to TRBJ2-3, with D possibly being TRBD2 (5 bases). The CDR3 contains 15 residues. Between the trimmed V and J ends, which lost 4 bases and 1 base, there was a span of 13 bases. Per germline, CDR1 SGHRS and CDR2 YFSETQ. CDR3 region: CASSLEGPRTDTQYF. The CDR3 DNA sequence: TGCGCCAGCAGCCTAGAGGGTCCCCGCACAGATACGCAGTATTTT.

This chain links TRBV11-3 with TRBJ2-7; possible D gene TRBD1, 5 bases. The CDR3 runs 14 residues. The V end was cut by 5 bases, the J end by 0 bases, with 11 bases between. CDR1 and CDR2 (germline): SGHNT, YENEEA. The DNA of the CDR3 is TGTGCCAGCAGCCCCCAGGGAAGCTCCTACGAGCAGTACTTC. Amino acids: CASSPQGSSYEQYF.

V and J are TRBV27 and TRBJ1-4; 8 bases align to TRBD1. Germline values: CDR1 MNHEY, CDR2 SMNVEV (reference sequence). The CDR3 contains 14 residues. Trimming removed 6 bases from V and 8 bases from J; junction bases left unmatched: 8. CDR3 protein: CASSVQGAGEKLFF. CDR3 in DNA: TGTGCCAGCAGCGTCCAGGGGGCTGGAGAAAAACTGTTTTTT.

J is TRBJ1-2 and V is TRBV29-1; tentatively, D is TRBD1 (5 bases). Trimming took off 6 bases at V and 2 bases at J, with 10 bases between the two ends. This CDR3 has 12 amino acids. Per germline, CDR1 SQVTM and CDR2 ANQGSEA. The CDR3 spells CSVDRRNYGYTF. CDR3 in DNA: TGCAGCGTCGACAGACGCAACTATGGCTACACCTTC. The full variable domain, rest sourced from reference TRBV29-1 and TRBJ1-2, is SAVISQKPSRDICQRGTSLTIQCQVDSQVTMMFWYRQQPGQSLTLIATANQGSEATYESGFVIDKFPISRPNLTFSTLTVSNMSPEDSSIYLCSVDRRNYGYTFGSGTRLTVV.

The chain employs TRBV7-9 and TRBJ1-6; D is possibly TRBD1 (6 bases). V was pared by 5 bases and J by 6 bases, with 11 bases between. Germline lookup yields CDR1 SEHNR and CDR2 FQNEAQ (reference sequence). The CDR3 spans 14 residues. The CDR3 protein is CASSRDTLNSPLHF. The CDR3 region has the DNA TGTGCCAGCAGCAGGGACACCCTTAATTCACCCCTCCACTTT.

On this clone itself: The identical CDR3 is also encoded by other nucleotide sequences in the sample. The chain joins TRBV2 to TRBJ2-1, with a weak D call TRBD1 (5 bases). Trimming cost V 2 bases and J 4 bases, with 6 bases left between them. Germline-derived CDR1 and CDR2 are SNHLY and FYNNEI. There are 13 residues in the CDR3. CDR3 bases: TGTGCCAGCAGTGAACAGGGATACAATGAGCAGTTCTTC. This sequence encodes CASSEQGYNEQFF.

This chain uses TRBV19 with TRBJ1-5, with D possibly TRBD1 on 6 matching bases. Trimming removed 0 bases at V and 1 base at J, with 10 bases between. The CDR3 extends over 16 amino acids. CDR1 and CDR2 (germline): LNHDA, SQIVND (reference sequence). The CDR3: CASSIEGGASNQPQHF. CDR3 bases: TGTGCCAGTAGTATAGAGGGGGGGGCGAGCAATCAGCCCCAGCATTTT.

This clone has just one count. The chain has TRBV6-5 and TRBJ2-7; 10 nucleotides align to TRBD2. Trimming took 0 bases from V and 2 from J; bases not matched to a gene: 1. Germline V lookup: CDR1 MNHEY, CDR2 SVGAGI. CDR3 size: 15 residues. This CDR3 is CASSYSLAGTYEQYF. CDR3 sequence (DNA): TGTGCCAGCAGTTACTCACTAGCGGGAACCTACGAGCAGTACTTC.

This clone was counted a few times. The V and J genes are TRBV7-9 and TRBJ2-5, with D unclear. Between the trimmed V and J ends, which lost 5 bases and 5 bases, there was a span of 3 bases. The CDR3 runs 10 residues. Germline V gene sequence: CDR1 SEHNR, CDR2 FQNEAQ (reference sequence). The CDR3 is CASSLETQYF. CDR3 nucleotides: TGTGCCAGCAGCCTTGAGACCCAGTACTTC.

The V call is TRBV28, the J call TRBJ2-3; D remains ambiguous. Germline V lookup: CDR1 MDHEN, CDR2 SYDVKM. This CDR3 contains 13 residues. The germline V and J ends were trimmed by 1 base and 1 base, with 3 bases remaining between them. CDR3 nucleotides: TGTGCCAGCAGTTTATCGGGCACAGATACGCAGTATTTT. This encodes CASSLSGTDTQYF.

The chain employs TRBV6-4 and TRBJ2-7; 10 nucleotides align to TRBD2. CDR3 size: 16 residues. From germline, CDR1 is MRHNA and CDR2 SNTAGT. The V segment lost 9 bases and the J segment 0 bases; nucleotides outside the gene matches: 11. This CDR3 reads CARTFPSGSPSYEQYF. CDR3 nucleotides: TGTGCCAGAACCTTCCCTAGCGGGAGTCCCTCCTACGAGCAGTACTTC.

This chain links TRBV6-1 with TRBJ1-4; D is unresolved. Germline-derived CDR1 and CDR2 are MNHNS and SASEGT. V lost 4 bases and J lost 7, with 13 bases in between. This CDR3 region has 14 residues. The CDR3 nucleotides are TGTGCCAGCAGTGTTGAGATTCGGGGTGAAAAACTGTTTTTT. Its protein is CASSVEIRGEKLFF.

The chain joins TRBV7-2 to TRBJ1-1, with 7 bases identical to TRBD1. CDR1 is SGHTA, CDR2 FQGNSA, per germline. The trim removed 4 bases at V and 5 bases at J, leaving 7 bases unmatched. CDR3 length equals 14 residues. The chain's CDR3 is CASSSTQGGTEAFF. CDR3 in DNA: TGTGCCAGCAGCTCCACTCAGGGGGGAACTGAAGCTTTCTTT.

This clone was observed a few times. Other DNA sequences of this sample code for an identical CDR3. The J gene is TRBJ2-5, the V gene TRBV30; D is perhaps TRBD2 (6 bases). Trimming stripped 4 bases from V and 4 bases from J, with 13 bases between. Germline-derived CDR1 and CDR2 are GTSNPN and SVGIG (reference sequence). The CDR3 has 13 amino acids. CDR3 in amino acids: CAWTLGGVETQYF. DNA of the CDR3: TGTGCCTGGACCTTGGGGGGAGTAGAGACCCAGTACTTC. Using reference TRBV30 and TRBJ2-5 for the parts outside the CDR3, the full variable domain is SQTIHQWPATLVQPVGSPLSLECTVEGTSNPNLYWYRQAAGRGLQLLFYSVGIGQISSEVPQNLSASRPQDRQFILSSKKLLLSDSGFYLCAWTLGGVETQYFGPGTRLLVL.